This T cell receptor beta chain was observed in a study of blood T cell repertoires in COVID-19. About the research overall: Specimens from acute and convalescent COVID-19 originated in the United States, Italy and Spain. PBMCs, B-cell-depleted T cells, or T cells provided the cDNA or gDNA that made up the material.

Trimming removed 8 bases from V and 6 bases from J, with 11 bases in between. The CDR3 is 11 residues long. The germline V gene has CDR1 MRHNA and CDR2 SNTAGT. Authors' analysis steps: For nucleated cells, counts were estimated from reference gene primer amplification. Generated by immunoSEQ multiplex PCR, the TCRdb table keeps only in-frame clones and is missing some. That table furnishes V, J and clone size, whereas the DNA furnished D and trimming. The sample lists nearly 35,000 clones; over 85% were seen once. This clone was picked up a small number of times. The chain links TRBV6-4 to TRBJ2-7; no clear D. The specimen was peripheral blood. This TCR derives from a human donor in a cohort sampled during active COVID-19. The CDR3 nucleotides read TGTGCCAGCCGCGGTGGCTCCGAGCAGTACTTC. Its protein product is CASRGGSEQYF.